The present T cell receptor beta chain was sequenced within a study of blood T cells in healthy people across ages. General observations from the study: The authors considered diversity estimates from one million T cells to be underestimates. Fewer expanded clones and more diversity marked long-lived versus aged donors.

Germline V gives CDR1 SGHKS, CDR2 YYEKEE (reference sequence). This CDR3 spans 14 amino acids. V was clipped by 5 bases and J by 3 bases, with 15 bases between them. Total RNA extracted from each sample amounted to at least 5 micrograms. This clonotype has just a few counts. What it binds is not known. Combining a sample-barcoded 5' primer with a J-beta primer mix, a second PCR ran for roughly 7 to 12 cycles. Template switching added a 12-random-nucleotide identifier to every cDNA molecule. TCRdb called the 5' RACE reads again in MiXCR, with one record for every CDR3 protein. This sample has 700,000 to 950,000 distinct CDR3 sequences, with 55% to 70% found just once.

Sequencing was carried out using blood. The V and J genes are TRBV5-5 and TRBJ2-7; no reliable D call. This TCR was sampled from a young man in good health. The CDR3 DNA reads TGTGCCAGCAGGTACGCTAGTGCGGACTACGAGCAGTACTTC. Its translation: CASRYASADYEQYF.